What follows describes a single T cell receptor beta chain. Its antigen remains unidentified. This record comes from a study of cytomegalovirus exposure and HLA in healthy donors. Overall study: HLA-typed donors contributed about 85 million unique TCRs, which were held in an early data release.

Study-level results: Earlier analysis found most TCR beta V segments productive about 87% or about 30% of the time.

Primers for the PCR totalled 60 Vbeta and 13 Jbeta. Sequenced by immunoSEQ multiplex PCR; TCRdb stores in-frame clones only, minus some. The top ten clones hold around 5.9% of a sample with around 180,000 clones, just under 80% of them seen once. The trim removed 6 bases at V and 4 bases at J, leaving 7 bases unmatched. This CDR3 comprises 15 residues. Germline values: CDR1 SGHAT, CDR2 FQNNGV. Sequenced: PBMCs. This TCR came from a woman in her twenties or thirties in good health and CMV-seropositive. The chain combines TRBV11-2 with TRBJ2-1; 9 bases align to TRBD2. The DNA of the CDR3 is TGTGCCAGCAGAACAGCGGGGGGTCCATACAATGAGCAGTTCTTC. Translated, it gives CASRTAGGPYNEQFF.